Shown below are 11 T cell receptor beta chains from a single sample sequenced in a study of blood T cell repertoires in COVID-19. TCRdb's copy holds only in-frame clones and misses some; the assay was immunoSEQ multiplex PCR. The table lists roughly 110,000 clones, about 81% of them singletons, with approximately 7.9% in the top ten. The sequenced material came from peripheral blood. The receptors shown here come from an older man with acute or convalescent COVID-19.

The chain employs TRBV2 and TRBJ1-6; 7 nucleotides align to TRBD1. CDR3 length: 13 residues. Germline V CDR1 and CDR2: SNHLY, FYNNEI. The ends lost 4 bases at V and 8 bases at J; junction bases unmatched: 2. CDR3 in amino acids: CASSVQGDSPLHF. The CDR3 region has the DNA TGTGCCAGCAGTGTGCAGGGGGATTCACCCCTCCACTTT.

The rearrangement links TRBV19 to TRBJ1-5; D gene uncertain. Trimming shortened V by 1 base and J by 2 bases, and 12 bases separated the two germline ends. Per germline, CDR1 LNHDA and CDR2 SQIVND (reference sequence). There are 16 residues in the CDR3. The CDR3: CASSIGRYPGNQPQHF. The CDR3 nucleotides are TGTGCCAGTAGTATAGGTCGGTACCCGGGCAATCAGCCCCAGCATTTT.

This rearrangement joins TRBV15 to TRBJ1-5; maybe TRBD1 (5 bases). Germline loops: CDR1 LNHNV, CDR2 YYDKDF (reference sequence). The CDR3 loop spans 14 amino acids. Trimming took off 5 bases at V and 4 bases at J, with 12 bases between the two ends. The CDR3 coding sequence is TGTGCCACCAGCCGCGGGGGGGAGAATCAGCCCCAGCATTTT. Translation: CATSRGGENQPQHF.

This clone occurred once. The CDR3: CASRPSPVNEQFF. CDR3 DNA: TGTGCCAGCAGGCCCTCGCCGGTTAATGAGCAGTTCTTC. The chain uses TRBV11-2 and TRBJ2-1; D ambiguous. V was shortened by 6 bases and J by 7 bases, with 13 bases between the two germline ends. The CDR3 has 13 residues. CDR1 SGHAT and CDR2 FQNNGV come from the germline V gene.

The chain couples TRBV14 to TRBJ1-2, with a weak D call TRBD1 (6 bases). The CDR3 extends over 15 amino acids. Germline values: CDR1 SGHDN, CDR2 FVKESK. Trimming removed 0 bases from V and 8 bases from J, with 16 bases in between. The DNA for the CDR3 is TGTGCCAGCAGCCAAGATGAGTGGGGGCGCGGAGGCTACACCTTC. This sequence encodes CASSQDEWGRGGYTF.

In this sample, this clone turned up a few times. The CDR3 reads CASSMTTGKVVEAFF. The CDR3 nucleotides read TGTGCCAGTAGTATGACGACAGGGAAAGTTGTTGAAGCTTTCTTT. The chain couples TRBV19 to TRBJ1-1, with 7 bases lining up with TRBD1. CDR1 LNHDA and CDR2 SQIVND come from the germline V gene (reference sequence). The length of the CDR3 is 15 residues. V lost 3 bases, J lost 7 bases, and 11 bases stayed unmatched.

The chain carries TRBV3-1 (or the pseudogene TRBV3-2) and TRBJ1-2; 8 bases agree with TRBD1. The CDR3 runs 15 residues. Trimming took 2 bases from V and 5 from J; bases not matched to a gene: 7. Germline loops: CDR1 LGHDT, CDR2 YNNKEL (reference sequence). The CDR3 reads CASSQYSDRAYGYTF. CDR3 bases: TGTGCCAGCAGCCAATACTCGGACAGGGCGTATGGCTACACCTTC.

The chain combines TRBV6-5 with TRBJ2-2; the D gene is possibly TRBD1 (5 bases). Trimming removed 8 bases at V and 1 base at J, with 11 bases between. This CDR3 has 14 amino acids. The V gene's germline CDR1 is MNHEY and CDR2 SVGAGI. DNA of the CDR3: TGTGCCAGCGGGTACAGGCAGAACACCGGGGAGCTGTTTTTT. Encoded protein: CASGYRQNTGELFF.

This chain uses TRBV5-1 with TRBJ1-5; 7 bases are a match to TRBD1. This CDR3 contains 15 residues. Trimming took 0 bases from V and 4 from J; bases not matched to a gene: 4. Germline V gives CDR1 SGHRS, CDR2 YFSETQ. The CDR3 here is CASSLEPGGNQPQHF. The CDR3 DNA reads TGCGCCAGCAGCTTGGAACCAGGGGGGAATCAGCCCCAGCATTTT. The entire variable domain, with the rest obtained from reference TRBV5-1 and TRBJ1-5, is as follows: KAGVTQTPRYLIKTRGQQVTLSCSPISGHRSVSWYQQTPGQGLQFLFEYFSETQRNKGNFPGRFSGRQFSNSRSEMNVSTLELGDSALYLCASSLEPGGNQPQHFGDGTRLSIL.

The rearrangement uses TRBV6-6 and TRBJ1-5; no definite D call. Germline V CDR1 and CDR2: MNHNY, SVGAGI (reference sequence). V was shortened by 6 bases and J by 4 bases, with 7 bases between the two germline ends. CDR3 length equals 12 residues. In DNA, the CDR3 is TGTGCCAGCAGGGGCTTTAATCAGCCCCAGCATTTT. Translated: CASRGFNQPQHF.

This chain links TRBV6-5 with TRBJ1-4; tentative D call: TRBD1 (6 bases). This CDR3 contains 15 residues. The V end lost 6 bases, the J end lost 8 bases, and 19 bases lay between the germline ends. CDR1 and CDR2 from the germline V gene are MNHEY and SVGAGI. The CDR3 is CASSPPGGLREKLFF. CDR3 coding DNA: TGTGCCAGCAGCCCCCCGGGGGGGCTACGGGAAAAACTGTTTTTT.